A single sample gave rise to the 9 T cell receptor beta chains below, sequenced in a study of blood T cell repertoires in COVID-19. Using immunoSEQ multiplex PCR, the repertoire was profiled, and TCRdb retains in-frame clones only, with some absent. The sample has about 250,000 clones; 83% are singletons. The sample comprised peripheral blood. These receptors were taken from a man at least 80 years old with acute or convalescent COVID-19.

The gene calls are TRBV5-1 and TRBJ2-1; possible D gene TRBD2, 5 bases. Germline values: CDR1 SGHRS, CDR2 YFSETQ. The CDR3 is 20 residues long. The V and J ends lost 1 base and 5 bases respectively, with 28 bases between them. The CDR3 sequence is CASSLSTPDSDSSFNNEQFF. CDR3 sequence (DNA): TGCGCCAGCAGCTTGTCCACCCCGGACTCGGACTCATCCTTTAACAATGAGCAGTTCTTC.

V is TRBV19 and J is TRBJ2-1, with 8 bases aligning to TRBD2. CDR3 length equals 16 residues. Germline CDR1 LNHDA, CDR2 SQIVND (reference sequence). After removal of 0 bases from V and 1 base from J, the junction contained 2 bases not matched to a gene. CDR3 residues: CASSIDLAGSYNEQFF. Here the CDR3 DNA reads TGTGCCAGTAGTATAGATTTAGCGGGATCCTACAATGAGCAGTTCTTC.

A single count supports this clone. The chain couples TRBV28 to TRBJ2-1; 12 bases map to TRBD2. This CDR3 is 15 amino acids long. Germline V lookup: CDR1 MDHEN, CDR2 SYDVKM. With 3 bases clipped from V and 10 bases from J, the junction kept 7 bases outside the gene matches. CDR3 DNA sequence: TGTGCCAGCAGTTTTCCTAGCGGGGGGGCCAACGAGCAGTTCTTC. Protein: CASSFPSGGANEQFF.

The chain recombines TRBV29-1 with TRBJ1-2; 7 bases agree with TRBD1. This CDR3 comprises 14 residues. Trimming at V came to 6 bases and at J to 4 bases, leaving 11 bases not matched to a gene. Germline lookup yields CDR1 SQVTM and CDR2 ANQGSEA. This CDR3 is CSVPYSPGGYGYTF. DNA of the CDR3: TGCAGCGTCCCCTACTCACCAGGGGGCTATGGCTACACCTTC.

V and J are TRBV7-9 and TRBJ2-1; 9 bases are shared with TRBD2. There are 16 residues in the CDR3. Germline lookup yields CDR1 SEHNR and CDR2 FQNEAQ (reference sequence). V gave up 1 base and J gave up 8 bases; unmatched junction bases: 9. The CDR3 reads CASSLGLAGSGDEQFF. CDR3 in DNA: TGTGCCAGCAGCTTAGGGCTAGCGGGATCGGGCGATGAGCAGTTCTTC. The entire variable domain, with the rest obtained from reference TRBV7-9 and TRBJ2-1, is as follows: DTGVSQNPRHKITKRGQNVTFRCDPISEHNRLYWYRQTLGQGPEFLTYFQNEAQLEKSRLLSDRFSAERPKGSFSTLEIQRTEQGDSAMYLCASSLGLAGSGDEQFFGPGTRLTVL.

CDR3 DNA sequence: TGTGCCAGCAGCCGCCAGGGGGCGGGGAACTATGGCTACACCTTC. This encodes CASSRQGAGNYGYTF. This chain joins TRBV3-1 (or the pseudogene TRBV3-2) and TRBJ1-2; 8 bases are shared with TRBD1. From germline, CDR1 is LGHDT and CDR2 YNNKEL (reference sequence). The CDR3 has 15 amino acids. V was clipped by 4 bases and J by 2 bases; unmatched bases: 6.

The chain carries TRBV5-1 and TRBJ2-7; TRBD1 agrees at 7 bases. The CDR3 length is 16 residues. V shed 0 bases, J shed 1 base, and the junction held 7 bases outside the gene matches. Germline CDR1 is SGHRS and CDR2 is YFSETQ. CDR3: CASSLVTGARSYEQYF. As DNA, the CDR3 is TGCGCCAGCAGCTTGGTCACAGGGGCGAGGTCCTACGAGCAGTACTTC.

The chain links TRBV19 to TRBJ1-1; TRBD1 matches at 10 bases. Germline V gives CDR1 LNHDA, CDR2 SQIVND (reference sequence). The CDR3 contains 13 residues. V shed 7 bases and J 11 bases; nucleotides not matched to a gene: 10. The CDR3: CASTKDRGNMAFF. The CDR3 region has the DNA TGTGCCAGTACTAAGGACAGGGGGAACATGGCTTTCTTT.

The chain has TRBV28 and TRBJ2-2; 8 bases align to TRBD2. Trimming took 4 bases from V and 5 from J; bases not matched to a gene: 6. The CDR3 consists of 15 residues. From germline, CDR1 is MDHEN and CDR2 SYDVKM. As DNA, the CDR3 is TGTGCCAGCAGTTCGGGGGGGAGTCGAACCGGGGAGCTGTTTTTT. Translating gives CASSSGGSRTGELFF. Using reference TRBV28 and TRBJ2-2 for the parts outside the CDR3, the full variable domain is DVKVTQSSRYLVKRTGEKVFLECVQDMDHENMFWYRQDPGLGLRLIYFSYDVKMKEKGDIPEGYSVSREKKERFSLILESASTNQTSMYLCASSSGGSRTGELFFGEGSRLTVL.